This T cell receptor (beta chain) was sequenced during a study of technical replicates of blood from a few donors (dated by TCRdb to 2017 to 2019). Comments on this clone: Which antigen it targets is not known. No base qualities exist here, and no much larger clone lies one base off it.

The germline V gene (reference sequence) provides CDR1 SEHNR and CDR2 FQNEAQ. At the junction V is shortened by 5 bases and J by 1 base; bases outside the gene matches: 3. The CDR3 measures 15 amino acids from cysteine to phenylalanine. Of the read, only the CDR3 DNA is kept; its 45 bases are in frame from base 1. Receptor libraries were prepared by the immunoSEQ multiplex PCR assay. Held by TCRdb, this immuneACCESS table contains in-frame sequences only and omits some clones. Under half of the omission traces to an unresolved V gene where checked; the cause of the rest is unknown. The sample table records more than 65,000 clones; 95% to 96% of these occur just once. The top ten clones comprise around 0.38% of the sample.

The sequence links TRBV7-9 to TRBJ2-7; TRBD2 lines up with 12 middle nucleotides. The sequenced material came from T cells isolated from PBMCs. This TCR was sampled from a human donor in good health. The CDR3 region: CASSGTSGYSYEQYF. The DNA sequence follows: TGTGCCAGCAGCGGGACTAGCGGGTATTCCTACGAGCAGTACTTC.